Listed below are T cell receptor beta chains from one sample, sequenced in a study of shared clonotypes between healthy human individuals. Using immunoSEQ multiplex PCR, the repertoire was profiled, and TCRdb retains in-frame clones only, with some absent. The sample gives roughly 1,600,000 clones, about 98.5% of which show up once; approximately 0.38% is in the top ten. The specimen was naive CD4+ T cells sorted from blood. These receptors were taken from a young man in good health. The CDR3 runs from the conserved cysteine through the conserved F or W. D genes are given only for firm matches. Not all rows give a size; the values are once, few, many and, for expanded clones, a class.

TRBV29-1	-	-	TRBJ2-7	TGCAGCGTTGGAACTAGTAGTAATCTCGAGCAGTACTTC	CSVGTSSNLEQYF
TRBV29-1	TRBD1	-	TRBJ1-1	TGCAGCGTTATGGGATCTCAGGGGGTAACTGAAGCTTTCTTT	CSVMGSQGVTEAFF
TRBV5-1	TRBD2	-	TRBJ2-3	TGCGCCAGCAGCAATAGCGGGAGCCCTAGCACAGATACGCAGTATTTT	CASSNSGSPSTDTQYF
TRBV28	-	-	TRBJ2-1	TGTGCCAGCAAACTGAAGCGTGATGAGCAGTTCTTC	CASKLKRDEQFF
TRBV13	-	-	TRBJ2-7	TGTGCCAGCAGCCGAGACGGGAGCTACGAGCAGTACTTC	CASSRDGSYEQYF
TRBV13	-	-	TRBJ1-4	TGTGCCAGCAGCCTAAGTACTCCGTCGTGGCGAAAACTGTTTTTT	CASSLSTPSWRKLFF
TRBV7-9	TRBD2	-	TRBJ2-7	TGTGCCAGCAGCACCCCGACTAGCGGGAGAAACTACGAGCAGTACTTC	CASSTPTSGRNYEQYF
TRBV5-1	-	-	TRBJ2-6	TGCGCCAGCAGTGCTTTGGCAGGGGTGACTGGGGCCAACGTCCTGACTTTC	CASSALAGVTGANVLTF
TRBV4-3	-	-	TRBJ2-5	TGCGCCAGCAGCCGTCAGCCACAAGAGACCCAGTACTTC	CASSRQPQETQYF
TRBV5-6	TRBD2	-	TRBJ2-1	TGTGCCAGCAGCTCCCCCATTAGCGGGATTGACAATGAGCAGTTCTTC	CASSSPISGIDNEQFF
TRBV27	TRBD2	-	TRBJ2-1	TGTGCCAGCAGTTTTTACGGGAGGGACAATGAGCAGTTCTTC	CASSFYGRDNEQFF
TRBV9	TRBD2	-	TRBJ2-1	TGTGCCAGCAGCGTAGGTACTAGCGGGAGATTTGGAGGGATGGAAGAGCAGTTCTTC	CASSVGTSGRFGGMEEQFF
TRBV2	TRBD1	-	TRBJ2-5	TGTGCCACCGAGGGACAGGGAGGGGAGACCCAGTACTTC	CATEGQGGETQYF
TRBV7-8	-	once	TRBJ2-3	TGTGCCAGCAGCTTAGTCGGGGGAGCAGATACGCAGTATTTT	CASSLVGGADTQYF
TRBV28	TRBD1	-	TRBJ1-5	TGTGCCAGCAGTTTTGTCCAGGGGGTTCAGCCCCAGCATTTT	CASSFVQGVQPQHF
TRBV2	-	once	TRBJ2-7	TGTGCCAGCAGCCCCAAGGGGGGGAAAACCTACGAGCAGTACTTC	CASSPKGGKTYEQYF
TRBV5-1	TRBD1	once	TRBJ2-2	TGCGCCAGCAGCGTTGGACAGGGTACCGGGGAGCTGTTTTTT	CASSVGQGTGELFF
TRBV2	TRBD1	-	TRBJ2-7	TGTGCCAGCAGGGACAGGGCAGGGGAGCAGTACTTC	CASRDRAGEQYF
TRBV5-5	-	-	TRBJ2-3	TGTGCCAGCAGCTTGGGGGCCCCAGATACGCAGTATTTT	CASSLGAPDTQYF
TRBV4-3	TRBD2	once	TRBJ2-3	TGCGCCAGCAGCCCGTCGGCTAGCGGGATAAATACGCAGTATTTT	CASSPSASGINTQYF
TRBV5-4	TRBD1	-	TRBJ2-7	TGTGCCAGCAGCCAGAGACAGGGGGCGGACTACGAGCAGTACTTC	CASSQRQGADYEQYF
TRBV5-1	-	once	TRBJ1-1	TGCGCCAGCAGCCTAAAAACACCGAACACTGAAGCTTTCTTT	CASSLKTPNTEAFF
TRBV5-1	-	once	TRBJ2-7	TGCGCCAGCAGCCCGGGACGGATCTCCTACGAGCAGTACTTC	CASSPGRISYEQYF
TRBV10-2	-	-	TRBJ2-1	TGCGCCAGCCACCCCGGGACCAACAATGAGCAGTTCTTC	CASHPGTNNEQFF
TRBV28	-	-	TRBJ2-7	TGTGCCAGCAGCCTGTCGGCCGACGAGCAGTACTTC	CASSLSADEQYF
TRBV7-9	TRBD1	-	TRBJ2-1	TGTGCCAGCAGCTTATGGGGTGGGGACAGTTCCTACAATGAGCAGTTCTTC	CASSLWGGDSSYNEQFF
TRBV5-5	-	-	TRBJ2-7	TGTGCCAGCAGCCCGTGGCTAGGTACCTACGAGCAGTACTTC	CASSPWLGTYEQYF
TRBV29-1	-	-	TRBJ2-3	TGCAGCGGATCCAGGGACTCAGATACGCAGTATTTT	CSGSRDSDTQYF
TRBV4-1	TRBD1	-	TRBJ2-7	TGCGCCAGCAGCCAAGATCCAGGGGGAACCTACGAGCAGTACTTC	CASSQDPGGTYEQYF
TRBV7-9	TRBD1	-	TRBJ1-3	TGTGCCAGCAGCTTAAGGAGGACAGGGACGGCTGGAAACACCATATATTTT	CASSLRRTGTAGNTIYF
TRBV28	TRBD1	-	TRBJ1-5	TGTGCCAGCAGCTCGACAGGGGGGCTTAATCAGCCCCAGCATTTT	CASSSTGGLNQPQHF
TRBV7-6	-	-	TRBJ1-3	TGTGCCAGCAGCTTAGGGAGGGGCCTCTCTGGAAACACCATATATTTT	CASSLGRGLSGNTIYF
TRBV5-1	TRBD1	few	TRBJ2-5	TGCGCCAGCAGCCCGGGACAGCTCCAAGAGACCCAGTACTTC	CASSPGQLQETQYF
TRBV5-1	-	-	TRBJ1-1	TGCGCCAGCCGATATACGGGGAGTTTCAACACTGAAGCTTTCTTT	CASRYTGSFNTEAFF
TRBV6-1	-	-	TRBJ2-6	TGTGCCAGCAGTGAGAAGGGGATCTCCAACGTCCTGACTTTC	CASSEKGISNVLTF
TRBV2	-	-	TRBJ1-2	TGTGCCAGCAGGACTCGGGATAGCTATGGCTACACCTTC	CASRTRDSYGYTF
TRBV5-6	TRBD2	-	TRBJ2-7	TGTGCCAGCAGCCCGCCGGGACTAAGAGGGCACGAGCAGTACTTC	CASSPPGLRGHEQYF
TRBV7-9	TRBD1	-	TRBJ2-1	TGTGCCAGCAGCTCCCGACAGGGCAATGAGCAGTTCTTC	CASSSRQGNEQFF
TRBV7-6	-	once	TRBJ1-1	TGTGCCAGCAGCTTAGGCCCCCGGGCCACGAACACTGAAGCTTTCTTT	CASSLGPRATNTEAFF
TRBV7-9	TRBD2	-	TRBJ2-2	TGTGCCAGCAGCTTAAACGGGTTGACTAGCGGGAAGCCCACCGGGGAGCTGTTTTTT	CASSLNGLTSGKPTGELFF
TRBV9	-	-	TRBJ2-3	TGTGCCAGCAGCGTGAGGAGCAGCACAGATACGCAGTATTTT	CASSVRSSTDTQYF
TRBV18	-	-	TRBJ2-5	TGTGCCAGCTCACACAACCTGGCAGGCCTGGGTACAGAACAAGAGACCCAGTACTTC	CASSHNLAGLGTEQETQYF
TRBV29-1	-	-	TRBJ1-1	TGCAGCGCTGCCGGGTCCACTGAAGCTTTCTTT	CSAAGSTEAFF
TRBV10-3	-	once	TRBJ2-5	TGTGCCATCAGTGATAAAGGGGTGCAATACTTC	CAISDKGVQYF
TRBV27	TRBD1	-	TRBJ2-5	TGTGCCAGCAGGCCAGACAGGGGGGTAGAGACCCAGTACTTC	CASRPDRGVETQYF
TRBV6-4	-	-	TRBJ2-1	TGTGCCAGCAGTGACGGTCCGAACAATGAGCAGTTCTTC	CASSDGPNNEQFF
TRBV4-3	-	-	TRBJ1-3	TGCGCCAGCAGCCGTGCTATGGGCTCTGGAAACACCATATATTTT	CASSRAMGSGNTIYF
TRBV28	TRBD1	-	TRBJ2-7	TGTGCCAGCAGTTCCCACGGGACAGGTCGGACCTACGAGCAGTACTTC	CASSSHGTGRTYEQYF
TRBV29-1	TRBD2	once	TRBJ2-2	TGCAGCGGGGTGGGGAGGGATTTTGACGGGGAGCTGTTTTTT	CSGVGRDFDGELFF
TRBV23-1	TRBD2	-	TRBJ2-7	TGCGCCAGCAGTCAATCTTCCATTCGAGGGACTAGCGGGAGACCTTCCTACGAGCAGTACTTC	CASSQSSIRGTSGRPSYEQYF
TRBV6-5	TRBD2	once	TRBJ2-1	TGTGCCAGCAGGCTGGGACTAGCGGGGTACAATGAGCAGTTCTTC	CASRLGLAGYNEQFF
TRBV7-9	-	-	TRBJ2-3	TGTGCCAGCAGTCTCAGGACAGATACGCAGTATTTT	CASSLRTDTQYF
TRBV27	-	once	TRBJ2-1	TGTGCCAGCAGTTTGAGGCTTCGTCCCAACAATGAGCAGTTCTTC	CASSLRLRPNNEQFF
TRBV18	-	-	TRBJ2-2	TGTGCCAGCTCACCGAGGGCCGGGGAGCTGTTTTTT	CASSPRAGELFF